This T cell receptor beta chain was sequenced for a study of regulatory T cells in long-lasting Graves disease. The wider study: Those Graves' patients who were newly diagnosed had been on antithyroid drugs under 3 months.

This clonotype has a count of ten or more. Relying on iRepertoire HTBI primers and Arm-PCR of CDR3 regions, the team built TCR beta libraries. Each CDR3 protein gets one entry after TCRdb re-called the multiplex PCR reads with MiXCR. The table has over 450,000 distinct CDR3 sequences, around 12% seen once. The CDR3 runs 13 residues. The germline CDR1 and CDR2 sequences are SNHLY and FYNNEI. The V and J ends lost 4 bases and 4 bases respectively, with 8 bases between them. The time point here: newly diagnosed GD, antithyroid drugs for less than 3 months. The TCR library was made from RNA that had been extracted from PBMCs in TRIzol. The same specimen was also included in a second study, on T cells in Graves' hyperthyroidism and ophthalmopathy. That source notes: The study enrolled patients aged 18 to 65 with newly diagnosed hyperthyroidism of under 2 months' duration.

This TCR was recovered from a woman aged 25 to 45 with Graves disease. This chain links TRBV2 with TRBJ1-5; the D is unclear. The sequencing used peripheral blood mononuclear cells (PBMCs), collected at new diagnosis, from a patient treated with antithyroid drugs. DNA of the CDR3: TGTGCCAGCAGTGCTCACTTAAATCAGCCCCAGCATTTT. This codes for CASSAHLNQPQHF.